This TCR beta chain was observed in a study of T cells in tumors after PD-1 blockade (dated by TCRdb to between 2018 and 2021). Looking at the study overall: Patients with prior checkpoint blockade, systemic immunosuppressant use, or recent radiotherapy or other anti-cancer therapy within 4 weeks were excluded. Patients received pembrolizumab 200 mg every 3 weeks or cemiplimab 350 mg every 2 weeks. Ongoing daily vismodegib 150 mg was also given to a subset of patients during anti-PD-1 treatment. On average, peripheral blood samples yielded 35,000 to 45,000 unique clonotypes and 100,000 or so TCR templates (range roughly 21,000-270,000). Paired single-cell RNA and TCR sequencing was performed on site-matched tumors from BCC or SCC patients before and after anti-PD-1 therapy. To compare clonotypes in blood and tumor, bulk TCR sequencing was done on around eleven peripheral blood samples taken from several patients. Clinical response was assessed using RECIST version 1.1.

The intended sense of this specimen's time point label: before anti-PD-1 therapy. For bulk TCRbeta sequencing, genomic DNA was extracted from tumor biopsies or peripheral blood, and input amounts ranged from roughly 550 ng to 6,004 ng. All patients had histologically proven advanced or metastatic basal or squamous cell carcinoma and were poor candidates for surgical resection. The basal cell carcinoma cohort was made up of some ten patients, and bulk tumor TCR sequencing was performed for seven or eight of these patients. The germline V gene (reference sequence) specifies WNHNN as CDR1 and SYGVQD as CDR2. Trimming costs V 6 bases and J 5 bases, and their ends lie 9 bases apart. Taken from cysteine to phenylalanine, the CDR3 has 12 residues. Of the read, only the CDR3 DNA is kept; its 36 bases are in frame from base 1. The immunoSEQ platform was used for deep TCRbeta sequencing. The original pipeline was this. For further analysis, only productive rearrangements were exported out of the immunoSEQ Analyzer. Bulk TCRbeta clonotypes were assigned T cell phenotypes by matching to single-cell RNA+TCR-seq clones sharing the same TCRbeta sequence. Using bulk TCR sequencing data, clone enrichment in tumor was calculated by dividing a clone's tumor frequency by the same clone's PBMC frequency. TCRs were grouped by GLIPH into specificity groups, defined as clusters of distinct TCRs likely recognizing common antigens via shared CDR3 motifs. Imported from immuneACCESS, the table was reduced by TCRdb to in-frame sequences with V and J called. These copies leave out some clones; in studies compared against another copy, an unresolved V gene accounts for under half, and the cause of the remainder is not known. Clone size and the V and J calls come from that table; the DNA yielded D and trimming. The sample table contains 50,000 or so clones; only one count was recorded for approximately 79% of them. The biggest ten clones account for approximately 15% of the sample.

General study outcomes and caveats: About 41% of tumor TCR clonotypes were found in blood, and some novel exhausted tumor clones appeared in pre-treatment blood, suggesting peripheral recruitment. The source of novel T cell clones was not identified, and lymphoid organs or rare unexpanded clones within the tumor or the tumor periphery could be included among the possible sources.

For this clone: The antigen this receptor binds is unknown. No much larger clonotype is one base removed from it; base qualities were not supplied.

The TCR originated in a human donor with basal cell carcinoma. The chain couples TRBV10-1 to TRBJ2-3; the D gene is perhaps TRBD2, on 7 matching bases. The specimen comprised PBMCs, sampled before anti-PD-1 treatment. The DNA sequence is as follows: TGCGCCAGCAGGGGAGGGGGAGATACGCAGTATTTT. It specifies CASRGGGDTQYF.